The rows below give T cell receptor beta chains drawn from one sample of a study of cytomegalovirus exposure and HLA in healthy donors. Method: immunoSEQ multiplex PCR; TCRdb's copy keeps in-frame clones and lacks some. Altogether around 230,000 clones are present, 70% to 90% being singletons, with the ten largest covering about 0.25%. The sequencing input was PBMCs. Receptors originate from a girl aged 2 to 9 in good health and CMV-seronegative. Both conserved end residues are part of each CDR3. The order of the fields is clone size, J gene, D gene, V gene, CDR3 DNA, CDR3 protein. The D gene is left open where the match is weak. Clone size is given for some rows only: seen once, a few or many times, or a class if the clone is expanded.

-,TRBJ2-7,-,TRBV6-5,TGTGCCAGCAGTTACTCTCAGGGCACCTACGAGCAGTACTTC,CASSYSQGTYEQYF
-,TRBJ2-5,-,TRBV10-2,TGCGCCAGCAGTGACCCTACTGGGGCCCAAGAGACCCAGTACTTC,CASSDPTGAQETQYF
-,TRBJ2-5,-,TRBV29-1,TGCAGCGTTGAAGCGCGGGGGCGGGGGGAGACCCAGTACTTC,CSVEARGRGETQYF
-,TRBJ2-7,-,TRBV9,TGTGCCAGCAGCGTTCAGGGGTCCTCCTACGAGCAGTACTTC,CASSVQGSSYEQYF
-,TRBJ2-7,TRBD2,TRBV5-6,TGTGCCAGCAGCGCTCTGGGTGAGGCGGGAGTGGGGGAGCAGTACTTC,CASSALGEAGVGEQYF
-,TRBJ2-2,TRBD1,TRBV6-5,TGTGCCAGCAGAAGACAGGGGGCCGGCACCGGGGAGCTGTTTTTT,CASRRQGAGTGELFF
-,TRBJ2-7,TRBD2,TRBV6-5,TGTGCCAGCAGTTACTCGAGCGGGGGGGCAACCTACGAGCAGTACTTC,CASSYSSGGATYEQYF
-,TRBJ2-2,TRBD2,TRBV7-3,TGTGCCAGCTCACTAGCGGGGGGGCCTACCGGGGAGCTGTTTTTT,CASSLAGGPTGELFF
once,TRBJ2-7,TRBD1,TRBV5-1,TGCGCCAGCAGCCCCGGACAGGTTGACTCCTACGAGCAGTACTTC,CASSPGQVDSYEQYF
-,TRBJ2-3,-,TRBV27,TGTGCCAGCAGTCCAACACCATCGGGAGATACGCAGTATTTT,CASSPTPSGDTQYF
-,TRBJ2-1,-,TRBV12-5,TGTGCTAGTGGTTTGGTACTTGGTTCGGGAGTGGCCTACAATGAGCAGTTCTTC,CASGLVLGSGVAYNEQFF
-,TRBJ2-5,TRBD2,TRBV5-4,TGTGCCAGCAGCTTCGTGGGACTAGCGGTCTCTCTGGGGACCCAGTACTTC,CASSFVGLAVSLGTQYF
-,TRBJ2-7,-,TRBV7-2,TGTGCCAGCAGCCCAGGGTCATACGAGCAGTACTTC,CASSPGSYEQYF
-,TRBJ1-1,-,TRBV5-6,TGTGCCAGCAGCCCAAGGGCGGGACGCTTGAACACTGAAGCTTTCTTT,CASSPRAGRLNTEAFF
-,TRBJ2-5,-,TRBV30,TGTGCCTGGAGTTCTGAGACAGGCCAAGAGACCCAGTACTTC,CAWSSETGQETQYF
-,TRBJ2-7,TRBD1,TRBV6-5,TGTGCCAGCAGTCGGACAGGGGGCTCCCACGAGCAGTACTTC,CASSRTGGSHEQYF
-,TRBJ2-2,TRBD2,TRBV6-1,TGTGCCATCGAAGGACTAGCAGGTACCGGGGAGCTGTTTTTT,CAIEGLAGTGELFF
-,TRBJ2-1,TRBD1,TRBV5-4,TGTGCCAGCAGCGGGACAGGCACTGCCACGCCCGTTAAAAATGAGCAGTTCTTC,CASSGTGTATPVKNEQFF
-,TRBJ2-3,TRBD2,TRBV10-1,TGCGCCAGCAGTGAGGCGTCTAGCGGCTTAGCGGGTACGCAGTATTTT,CASSEASSGLAGTQYF
few,TRBJ2-1,TRBD2,TRBV7-9,TGTGCCAGCAGTCCTAGCGGGTCCAATGAGCAGTTCTTC,CASSPSGSNEQFF
-,TRBJ2-3,-,TRBV30,TGTGCCTGGACGGCGGGGACTAGCACAGATACGCAGTATTTT,CAWTAGTSTDTQYF
once,TRBJ2-1,TRBD2,TRBV10-3,TGTGCCATCGCCTCTAGCGGGAGGGCGGATGAGCAGTTCTTC,CAIASSGRADEQFF
-,TRBJ2-5,TRBD2,TRBV7-6,TGTGCCAGCAGCTCAGGATCCATTGGGGGAGGGGAGACCCAGTACTTC,CASSSGSIGGGETQYF
-,TRBJ1-1,TRBD1,TRBV6-1,TGTGCCAGCTTCACAGGGGTTACTGAAGCTTTCTTT,CASFTGVTEAFF
-,TRBJ2-7,-,TRBV27,TGTGCCAGACGCCCTGGGGGACTCCCTTACTACGAGCAGTACTTC,CARRPGGLPYYEQYF
-,TRBJ2-3,-,TRBV5-1,TGCGCCAGCAGCTTCCTAACAGATACGCAGTATTTT,CASSFLTDTQYF
-,TRBJ1-5,TRBD1,TRBV6-6,TGTGCCAGCACCCCCGGGACAGGGGTTCGCAATCAGCCCCAGCATTTT,CASTPGTGVRNQPQHF
few,TRBJ2-3,TRBD1,TRBV6-1,TGTGCCAGCAGTGGGGACAGGGTGGATAATACGCAGTATTTT,CASSGDRVDNTQYF
-,TRBJ1-1,-,TRBV6-6,TGTGCCAGCAGTTACCCCGTCGACAGGAACACTGAAGCTTTCTTT,CASSYPVDRNTEAFF
-,TRBJ1-1,-,TRBV6-1,TGTGCCACCCACAGGTTGAACACTGAAGCTTTCTTT,CATHRLNTEAFF